This T cell receptor beta chain was obtained from a study of tumor and adjacent non-tumor tissue in lung cancer. Across the study: On average, productive TCRbeta reads reached around 4 million per sample.

The CDR3 is 16 amino acids. CDR1 and CDR2 from the germline V gene are SGHNT and YENEEA. RNA was extracted from bulk tissue without any cell sorting. Three rounds of nested PCR, following a modified ARM-PCR protocol, produced the TCRbeta library. MiXCR, run by TCRdb on the multiplex PCR reads, gives a single entry per CDR3 protein. In the table there are roughly 200,000 distinct CDR3 sequences, about 71% of which are singletons. A remark on this clonotype: Germline is not matched at one junction end, which may reflect a read error.

This chain connects TRBV11-3 to TRBJ1-4; unclear D gene. The TCR originated in a man aged 60 to 75 with non-small cell lung cancer. Sequencing used lung tumor tissue. CDR3: CAGSLAAPATNEKLFF. CDR3 DNA sequence: TGTGCCGGCAGCTTAGCGGCGCCTGCAACTAATGAAAAACTGTTTTTT. Complete variable domain (other parts from reference TRBV11-3 and TRBJ1-4): EAGVVQSPRYKIIEKKQPVAFWCNPISGHNTLYWYLQNLGQGPELLIRYENEEAVDDSQLPKDRFSAERLKGVDSTLKIQPAELGDSAVYLCAGSLAAPATNEKLFFGSGTQLSVL.